This TCR beta chain was identified during a study of PD-1 blockade in mismatch repair-deficient tumors. This CDR3 contains 15 residues. CDR1 is LNHDA and CDR2 is SQIVND in the germline V gene (reference sequence). V shed 7 bases and J shed 0 bases, with 13 bases lying between them. Clones were read by immunoSEQ multiplex PCR, and TCRdb kept only the in-frame ones, dropping some. Of tens of thousands of clones detected, 80% appear once; the ten largest clones hold more than 3%. The sequence was obtained from an adult with mismatch repair-deficient cancer. This chain connects TRBV19 to TRBJ2-1, with D tentatively TRBD2 (5 bases). Sequenced here: PBMCs, sampled roughly 6 weeks after starting pembrolizumab. The CDR3 is CASTPDWSSYNEQFF. The DNA for the CDR3 is TGTGCCAGTACCCCGGACTGGAGCTCCTACAATGAGCAGTTCTTC.